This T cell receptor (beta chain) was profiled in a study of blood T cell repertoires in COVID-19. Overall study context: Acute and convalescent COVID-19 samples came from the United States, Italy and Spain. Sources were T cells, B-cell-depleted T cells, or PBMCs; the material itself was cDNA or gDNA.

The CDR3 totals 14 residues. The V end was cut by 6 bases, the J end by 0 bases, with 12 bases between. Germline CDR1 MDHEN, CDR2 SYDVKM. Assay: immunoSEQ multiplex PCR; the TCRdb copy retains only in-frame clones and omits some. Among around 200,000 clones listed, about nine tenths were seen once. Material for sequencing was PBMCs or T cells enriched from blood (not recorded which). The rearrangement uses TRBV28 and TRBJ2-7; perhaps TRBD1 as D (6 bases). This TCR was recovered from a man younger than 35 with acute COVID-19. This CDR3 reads CASRSDRISYEQYF. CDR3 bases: TGTGCCAGCAGATCTGACAGGATCTCCTACGAGCAGTACTTC.